This TCR beta chain was sequenced during a study of shared clonotypes between healthy human individuals. Study context: In total, the donors were a couple of women and a few men aged 18 to 49.

As for this clone: Its antigen is not known.

Profiled with immunoSEQ multiplex PCR; TCRdb holds only in-frame clones, not every one. This sample has some 1 million clones, with around 74% found just once. The CDR3 totals 15 residues. Trimming shortened V by 6 bases and J by 7 bases, and 21 bases separated the two germline ends. CDR1 and CDR2 (germline): MDHEN, SYDVKM. General observations from the study: The sole specimen, blood, was sampled, and tissue repertoires likely differ. The study generally estimated greater richness for naive than memory subsets.

This receptor was obtained from a man younger than 35 in good health. Sample: memory CD4+ T cells sorted from blood. Subset indicated: CD45RA-negative fraction. The chain recombines TRBV28 with TRBJ1-1; no definite D call. This chain's CDR3 is CASRPPIQGSGEAFF. Here the CDR3 DNA reads TGTGCCAGCAGACCCCCAATACAAGGGAGCGGTGAAGCTTTCTTT.